Sequencing of this T cell receptor beta chain was carried out in a study of blood T cell repertoires in COVID-19. Profiling relied on immunoSEQ multiplex PCR, and the TCRdb table lists in-frame clones only, not all of them. The sample carries 95,000 to 150,000 clones, roughly 77% recorded once. Trimming took off 8 bases at V and 7 bases at J, with 18 bases between the two ends. Germline V gene sequence: CDR1 SGHNT, CDR2 YENEEA. This CDR3 has 14 residues. The source is a man aged 55-75 years with active or convalescent COVID-19. The chain is built from TRBV11-3 and TRBJ2-1; D possibly corresponds to TRBD2 (6 bases). The sequenced sample consisted of peripheral blood. The CDR3 protein is CASSTGTFTNEQFF. The CDR3 coding sequence is TGTGCCAGCTCAACCGGGACTTTCACTAATGAGCAGTTCTTC.